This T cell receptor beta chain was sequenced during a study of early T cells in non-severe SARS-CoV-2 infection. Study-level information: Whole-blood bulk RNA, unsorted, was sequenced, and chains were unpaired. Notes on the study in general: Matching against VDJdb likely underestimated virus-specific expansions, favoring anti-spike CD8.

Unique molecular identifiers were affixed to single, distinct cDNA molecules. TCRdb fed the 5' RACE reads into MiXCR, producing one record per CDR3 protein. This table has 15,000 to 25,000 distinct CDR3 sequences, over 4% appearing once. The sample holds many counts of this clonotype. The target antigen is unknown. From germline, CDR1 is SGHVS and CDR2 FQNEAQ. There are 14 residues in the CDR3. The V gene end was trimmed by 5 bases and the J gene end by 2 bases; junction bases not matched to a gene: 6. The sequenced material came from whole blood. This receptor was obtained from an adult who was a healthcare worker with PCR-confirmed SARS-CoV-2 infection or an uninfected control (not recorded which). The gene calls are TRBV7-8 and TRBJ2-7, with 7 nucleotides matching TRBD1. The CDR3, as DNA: TGTGCCAGCAGCCGCGGTAGGGGGCCCTACGAGCAGTACTTC. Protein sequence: CASSRGRGPYEQYF.